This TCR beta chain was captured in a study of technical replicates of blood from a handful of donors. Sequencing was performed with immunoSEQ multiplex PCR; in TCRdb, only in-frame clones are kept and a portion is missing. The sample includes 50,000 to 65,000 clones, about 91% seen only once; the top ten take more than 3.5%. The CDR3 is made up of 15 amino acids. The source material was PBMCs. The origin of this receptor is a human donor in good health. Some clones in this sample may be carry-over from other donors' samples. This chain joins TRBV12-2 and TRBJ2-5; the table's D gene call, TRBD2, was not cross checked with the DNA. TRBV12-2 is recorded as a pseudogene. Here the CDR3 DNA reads TGTGCAAGTCGCCTAGGGGCGGGTTGGGGAGAGACCCAGTACTTC. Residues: CASRLGAGWGETQYF.